The 11 T cell receptor beta chains reported below all come from one sample, sequenced in a study of T cell responses to AZD1222 COVID-19 vaccine. Only in-frame clones appear in the TCRdb table, and some are missing; sequencing was by immunoSEQ multiplex PCR. The sample includes under 150,000 clones, about nine tenths of them seen just once. The sequencing here drew on peripheral blood, taken on day 0 of AZD1222 vaccination. Receptors were obtained from an adult in good health.

This clone was counted a single time. The chain has TRBV18 and TRBJ2-5; TRBD2 aligns across 9 bases. Germline CDR1 KGHSH, CDR2 LQKENI. V lost 3 bases and J lost 2; bases outside the gene matches: 7. This CDR3 contains 16 residues. The CDR3 DNA reads as TGTGCCAGCTCACCCCTTGCAACTAGCGGGCAAGAGACCCAGTACTTC. As protein: CASSPLATSGQETQYF.

The rearrangement links TRBV29-1 to TRBJ2-1, with 11 bases matching TRBD1. CDR1 is SQVTM, CDR2 ANQGSEA, per germline. Losses at the gene ends were 3 bases for V and 8 bases for J; bases not matched to a gene: 9. The CDR3 is 15 amino acids. CDR3 amino acids: CSVDAGTGGIHEQFF. Here the CDR3 DNA reads TGCAGCGTTGACGCCGGGACAGGGGGAATTCATGAGCAGTTCTTC.

The chain couples TRBV4-1 to TRBJ1-5, with D hard to call. From germline, CDR1 is MGHRA and CDR2 YSYEKL. The CDR3 sequence is 16 residues long. Trimming left V 3 bases short and J 6 bases short, with 18 bases between. CDR3 DNA sequence: TGCGCCAGCAGCCAGCCGGGAAGGGCGGGAATTCAGCCCCAGCATTTT. It yields the protein CASSQPGRAGIQPQHF.

The rearrangement joins TRBV6-5 to TRBJ2-7, with 14 nucleotides matching TRBD2. CDR1 is MNHEY and CDR2 is SVGAGI in the germline V gene. The J segment lost 4 bases and the V segment lost 6 bases, leaving 2 bases of the junction unmatched. The CDR3 loop spans 14 amino acids. The CDR3 nucleotides are TGTGCCAGCAGCCGGACTAGCGGGAGGTACGAGCAGTACTTC. Encoded protein: CASSRTSGRYEQYF.

This CDR3 is CASSYEGQGSTEAFF. The CDR3 DNA reads TGTGCCAGCAGTTACGAGGGACAGGGGTCCACTGAAGCTTTCTTT. The gene calls are TRBV6-5 and TRBJ1-1, with 10 positions matching TRBD1. This CDR3 is built from 15 residues. The junction had 4 bases not matched to a gene; V was cut back by 2 bases and J by 4 bases. Germline loops: CDR1 MNHEY, CDR2 SVGAGI.

The genes are TRBV5-4 and TRBJ1-1; no reliable D call. This CDR3 comprises 12 residues. V was clipped by 2 bases and J by 5 bases, with 7 bases between them. Germline CDR1 is SGHNT and CDR2 is YYREEE (reference sequence). In DNA, the CDR3 is TGTGCCAGCAGCTTTCCGGGGACTGAAGCTTTCTTT. This translates into CASSFPGTEAFF.

The genes are TRBV28 and TRBJ1-5; D gene ambiguous. V was cut by 3 bases and J by 7 bases, with 13 bases left in between. Germline V gene data show CDR1 as MDHEN and CDR2 as SYDVKM. The CDR3 spans 14 residues. CDR3 region: CASSFILPRQPQHF. The CDR3, as DNA: TGTGCCAGCAGTTTTATACTCCCAAGACAGCCCCAGCATTTT. The full variable domain, its missing parts supplied by reference TRBV28 and TRBJ1-5, is DVKVTQSSRYLVKRTGEKVFLECVQDMDHENMFWYRQDPGLGLRLIYFSYDVKMKEKGDIPEGYSVSREKKERFSLILESASTNQTSMYLCASSFILPRQPQHFGDGTRLSIL.

J is TRBJ1-5 and V is TRBV2; D is perhaps TRBD1 (5 bases). The CDR3 is 14 residues long. The germline V gene has CDR1 SNHLY and CDR2 FYNNEI. The V gene lost 3 bases and the J gene lost 2 bases, with 8 bases spanning the gap. The CDR3 protein is CASSEGQGNQPQHF. As DNA, the CDR3 is TGTGCCAGCAGTGAGGGGCAGGGCAATCAGCCCCAGCATTTT. The full variable domain, with the rest looked up from reference TRBV2 and TRBJ1-5, is EPEVTQTPSHQVTQMGQEVILRCVPISNHLYFYWYRQILGQKVEFLVSFYNNEISEKSEIFDDQFSVERPDGSNFTLKIRSTKLEDSAMYFCASSEGQGNQPQHFGDGTRLSIL.

The chain recombines TRBV24-1 with TRBJ2-7; D tentatively fits TRBD1 or TRBD2 (5 bases each). Trimming stripped 4 bases from V and 2 bases from J, with 8 bases between. Germline V gene data show CDR1 as KGHDR and CDR2 as SFDVKD. The CDR3 has 13 amino acids. The CDR3 DNA is TGTGCCACCAGTGACGGGGCCACCTACGAGCAGTACTTC. As protein: CATSDGATYEQYF.

The chain couples TRBV29-1 to TRBJ1-3; the D is unclear. This CDR3 comprises 12 residues. The V gene lost 4 bases and the J gene lost 0 bases, with 4 bases spanning the gap. Germline loops: CDR1 SQVTM, CDR2 ANQGSEA. The CDR3 nucleotides read TGCAGCGTTGCTCACTCTGGAAACACCATATATTTT. Translating gives CSVAHSGNTIYF.

The genes are TRBV18 and TRBJ2-6, with TRBD1 identical over 10 bases. With 3 bases clipped from V and 4 bases from J, the junction kept 6 bases outside the gene matches. CDR1 and CDR2 from the germline V gene are KGHSH and LQKENI. The length of the CDR3 is 17 residues. The CDR3 sequence is CASSPGTGVSGANVLTF. CDR3 sequence (DNA): TGTGCCAGCTCACCCGGGACAGGGGTATCGGGGGCCAACGTCCTGACTTTC.